The entry that follows covers one TCR beta chain sequence. Its antigen is unidentified. A roughly 9.1 ml volume of fresh peripheral blood provided the PBMCs. TCR beta CDR3 region amplification was performed from RNA transcripts. The TCR CDR3 was amplified in a first-round RT-PCR using the HTBI primer set. TCRdb recomputed calls from the multiplex PCR reads with MiXCR, one row per CDR3 protein. This sample has a few hundred thousand distinct CDR3 sequences, with roughly 18% found just once. This entry is derived from a study of T cells in Graves' hyperthyroidism and ophthalmopathy. Study-wide findings and caveats: The model identified upcoming ophthalmopathy a median about 6.5 months ahead of onset.

V shed 7 bases, J shed 2 bases, and the junction held 4 bases outside the gene matches. The CDR3 consists of 15 residues. Looked up from germline, CDR1 is LGHDT and CDR2 is YNNKEL (reference sequence). This rearrangement joins TRBV3-1 to TRBJ2-1, with TRBD2 identical over 11 bases. The sequence came from a woman aged 50 to 60 with Graves' hyperthyroidism. The source material was blood. CDR3 bases: TGTGCCAGCAACTTAGCGGGAGGGCCCTACAATGAGCAGTTCTTC. Protein product: CASNLAGGPYNEQFF.